This T cell receptor (beta chain) came from a study of shared clonotypes between healthy human individuals. The protocol was immunoSEQ multiplex PCR, while the TCRdb copy is restricted to in-frame clones and leaves out a portion. The repertoire holds some 490,000 clones, approximately 80% seen once, with about 12% in the top ten. Free of recent acute infections or vaccinations, the donors were healthy HIV-negative adults. The J segment lost 0 bases and the V segment lost 5 bases, leaving 8 bases of the junction unmatched. Germline V gene data show CDR1 as SGHTS and CDR2 as YDEGEE. This CDR3 region has 16 residues.

The clonotype comes from a woman aged 40 to 50 in good health. Some clones in this sample may be carry-over from other donors' samples. The chain combines TRBV5-8 with TRBJ1-3; TRBD1 matches at 7 bases. The sequencing sample was made of PBMCs. CDR3 nucleotide sequence: TGTGCCAGCAGTCAAGGACAGGTATCCTCTGGAAACACCATATATTTT. This codes for CASSQGQVSSGNTIYF.